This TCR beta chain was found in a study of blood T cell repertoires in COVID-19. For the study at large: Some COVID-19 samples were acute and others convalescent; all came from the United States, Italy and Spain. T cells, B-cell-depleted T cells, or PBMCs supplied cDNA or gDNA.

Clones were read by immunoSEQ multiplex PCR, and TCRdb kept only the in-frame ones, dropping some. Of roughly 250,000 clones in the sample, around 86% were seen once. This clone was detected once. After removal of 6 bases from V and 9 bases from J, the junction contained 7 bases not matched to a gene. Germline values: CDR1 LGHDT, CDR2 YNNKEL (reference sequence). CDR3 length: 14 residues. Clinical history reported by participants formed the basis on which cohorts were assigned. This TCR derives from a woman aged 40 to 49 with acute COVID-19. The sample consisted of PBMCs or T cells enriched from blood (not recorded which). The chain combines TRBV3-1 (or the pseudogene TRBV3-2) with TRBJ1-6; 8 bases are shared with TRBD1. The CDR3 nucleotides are TGTGCCAGCAGGTCGACAGGGGCCGGTTCACCCCTCCACTTT. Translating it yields CASRSTGAGSPLHF.